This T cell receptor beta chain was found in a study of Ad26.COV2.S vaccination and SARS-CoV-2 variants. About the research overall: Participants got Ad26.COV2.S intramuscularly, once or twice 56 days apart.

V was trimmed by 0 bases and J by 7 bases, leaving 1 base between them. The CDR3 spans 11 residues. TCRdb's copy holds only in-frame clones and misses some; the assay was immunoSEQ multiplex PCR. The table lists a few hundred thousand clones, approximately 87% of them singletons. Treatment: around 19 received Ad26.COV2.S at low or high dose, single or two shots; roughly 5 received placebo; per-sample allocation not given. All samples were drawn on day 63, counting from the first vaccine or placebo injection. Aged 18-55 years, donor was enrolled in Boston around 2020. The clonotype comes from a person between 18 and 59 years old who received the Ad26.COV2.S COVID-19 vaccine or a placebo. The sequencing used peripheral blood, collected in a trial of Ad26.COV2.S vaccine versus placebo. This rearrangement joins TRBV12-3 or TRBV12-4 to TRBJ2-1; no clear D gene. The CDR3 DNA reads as TGTGCCAGCAGTTTAGCGAATGAGCAGTTCTTC. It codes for CASSLANEQFF.